This T cell receptor (beta chain) was recovered during a study of cytomegalovirus exposure and HLA in healthy donors. Notes on the study in general: When the data were analyzed later, several of the most significant clusters appeared to be linked to common viral pathogens. Available immune exposure information covered CMV serostatus only.

Remarks on this clone: Its antigen is not known.

The CDR3 length is 14 residues. J gave up 0 bases and V 6 bases, and 1 base lay outside the gene matches. Germline assignment: CDR1 MNHEY and CDR2 SMNVEV (reference sequence). This PCR relied on a set of 60 Vbeta primers and 13 Jbeta primers. Produced via immunoSEQ multiplex PCR; TCRdb's table is partial and in-frame only. Here the sample spans about 75,000 clones, 84% being singletons. In nominal health when sampled, donors likely had unrecorded immune exposures nonetheless. Sequencing input: PBMCs. The chain joins TRBV27 to TRBJ1-3; 8 nucleotides align to TRBD1. The sequence was obtained from a man between 65 and 79 years old in good health and CMV-seropositive. This CDR3 is CASSQGASGNTIYF. In DNA form, the CDR3 reads TGTGCCAGCAGCCAGGGGGCCTCTGGAAACACCATATATTTT.